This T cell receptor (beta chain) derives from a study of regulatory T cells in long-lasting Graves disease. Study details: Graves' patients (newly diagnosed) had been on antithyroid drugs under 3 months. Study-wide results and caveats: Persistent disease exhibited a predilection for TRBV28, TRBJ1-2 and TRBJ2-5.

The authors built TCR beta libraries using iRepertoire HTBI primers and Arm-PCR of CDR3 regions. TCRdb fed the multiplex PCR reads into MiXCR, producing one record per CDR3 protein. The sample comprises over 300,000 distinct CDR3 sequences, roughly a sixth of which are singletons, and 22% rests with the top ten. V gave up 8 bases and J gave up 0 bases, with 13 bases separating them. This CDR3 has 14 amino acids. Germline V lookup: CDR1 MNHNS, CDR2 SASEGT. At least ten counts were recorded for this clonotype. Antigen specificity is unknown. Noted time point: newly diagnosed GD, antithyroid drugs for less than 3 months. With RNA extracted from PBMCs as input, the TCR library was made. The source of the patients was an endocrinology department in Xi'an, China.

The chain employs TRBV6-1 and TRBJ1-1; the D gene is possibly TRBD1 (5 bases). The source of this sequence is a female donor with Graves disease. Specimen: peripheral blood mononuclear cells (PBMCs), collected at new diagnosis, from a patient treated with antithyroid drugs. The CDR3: CASFGWGMNTEAFF. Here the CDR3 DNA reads TGTGCCAGCTTTGGGTGGGGCATGAACACTGAAGCTTTCTTT.